The rows below give T cell receptor beta chains drawn from one sample of a study of cytomegalovirus exposure and HLA in healthy donors. The data were produced by immunoSEQ multiplex PCR, yet TCRdb's version contains in-frame clones alone and is incomplete. The sample yields about 280,000 clones, around nine tenths seen once. The source material was PBMCs. The receptor set was obtained from a young woman in good health and CMV-seronegative. Each CDR3 is given with its conserved first and last residue. Fields, in order: D gene, V gene, J gene, clone size, CDR3 protein, CDR3 DNA. The D gene is left open where the match is weak. The size entry is marked missing in some rows and otherwise reads once, few, many or a size class.

>.|TRBV19|TRBJ2-1|.
CASSIQGSVNEQFF
TGTGCCAGTAGTATTCAGGGGTCGGTCAATGAGCAGTTCTTC
>.|TRBV2|TRBJ1-6|once
CASTGEVDSPLHF
TGTGCCAGCACAGGGGAAGTTGATTCACCCCTCCACTTT
>TRBD2|TRBV5-4|TRBJ2-5|.
CASSPPTSGDQTQYF
TGTGCCAGCAGTCCCCCGACTAGCGGGGACCAGACCCAGTACTTC
>TRBD2|TRBV5-1|TRBJ2-1|once
CASSLVSGPYNEQFF
TGCGCCAGCAGCTTGGTTAGCGGGCCCTACAATGAGCAGTTCTTC
>.|TRBV14|TRBJ2-5|once
CASSQQRETQYF
TGTGCCAGCAGCCAACAGCGGGAGACCCAGTACTTC
>TRBD1|TRBV6-5|TRBJ1-2|.
CASSTSGTGDGYTF
TGTGCCAGCAGTACCTCCGGGACAGGGGACGGCTACACCTTC
>TRBD1|TRBV5-5|TRBJ1-2|.
CASSLRAGGAYGYTF
TGTGCCAGCAGCCTCCGGGCAGGGGGCGCTTATGGCTACACCTTC
>.|TRBV30|TRBJ1-2|.
CAWSVITGIYGYTF
TGTGCCTGGAGTGTGATTACAGGGATCTATGGCTACACCTTC
>TRBD1|TRBV6-4|TRBJ2-1|.
CASRRTGGNEQFF
TGTGCCAGCAGGAGGACAGGGGGCAATGAGCAGTTCTTC
>.|TRBV10-2|TRBJ1-6|.
CASSEDVGTGSSPLHF
TGCGCCAGCAGTGAAGATGTCGGTACAGGGTCCTCACCCCTCCACTTT
>.|TRBV6-6|TRBJ2-5|once
CASSALGLPEQETQYF
TGTGCCAGCAGTGCCCTGGGTTTGCCGGAGCAAGAGACCCAGTACTTC
>.|TRBV28|TRBJ2-1|once
CASSPGAGLDNEQFF
TGTGCCAGCAGTCCAGGAGCGGGCTTAGACAATGAGCAGTTCTTC
>.|TRBV19|TRBJ1-2|.
CASLGEIDYGYTF
TGTGCCAGTCTTGGGGAGATAGACTATGGCTACACCTTC
>.|TRBV30|TRBJ1-6|.
CAWNVILASYNSPLHF
TGTGCCTGGAATGTAATATTAGCCTCCTATAATTCACCCCTCCACTTT
>TRBD2|TRBV6-5|TRBJ2-3|.
CASSYGGSGAADTQYF
TGTGCCAGCAGTTACGGCGGTAGCGGGGCTGCAGATACGCAGTATTTT
>.|TRBV27|TRBJ2-6|.
CASSGPEYSGANVLTF
TGTGCCAGCAGTGGCCCCGAATACTCTGGGGCCAACGTCCTGACTTTC
>.|TRBV2|TRBJ1-3|.
CASIPRPGSGNTIYF
TGTGCCAGCATTCCCCGACCGGGCTCTGGAAACACCATATATTTT
>.|TRBV27|TRBJ2-7|.
CASSSGLPTGQLSYEQYF
TGTGCCAGCAGTTCCGGACTACCCACGGGACAGTTATCCTACGAGCAGTACTTC
>.|TRBV29-1|TRBJ2-7|.
CSAAGGGPYEQYF
TGCAGCGCCGCGGGCGGCGGACCCTACGAGCAGTACTTC
>.|TRBV11-3|TRBJ2-7|.
CASSLGFGGPHEQYF
TGTGCCAGCAGCTTAGGATTTGGCGGTCCCCACGAGCAGTACTTC
>TRBD1|TRBV30|TRBJ2-2|once
CAWSVLGTGYSGELFF
TGTGCCTGGAGTGTACTAGGGACAGGGTATTCCGGGGAGCTGTTTTTT
>TRBD2|TRBV9|TRBJ2-7|.
CASSTGLAGAYEQYF
TGTGCCAGCAGCACGGGACTAGCGGGGGCCTACGAGCAGTACTTC
>TRBD2|TRBV5-4|TRBJ2-3|.
CASSFQTSGSTDTQYF
TGTGCCAGCAGCTTCCAGACTAGCGGAAGCACAGATACGCAGTATTTT